What follows are 18 T cell receptor beta chains derived from one specimen sequenced in a study of Graves' ophthalmopathy and Graves' hyperthyroidism. Transcripts of RNA were the source for amplifying TCR beta CDR3 regions. HTBI-primed RT-PCR formed the first round, and a multiplex PCR formed the second. TCRdb processed the multiplex PCR reads anew with MiXCR; each CDR3 protein has one entry. The sample records 660,000 or so distinct CDR3 sequences, roughly 39% being singletons. Sequencing was done on a sample of peripheral blood. The receptors were gathered from an adult man with Graves' ophthalmopathy.

To note about this clonotype: This may be a read error: a much more frequent sequence differs by one nucleotide. The missing conserved phenylalanine or tryptophan at the end of this CDR3 makes a read error likely. V gene TRBV20-1 combines with J gene TRBJ2-5; no clear D. This CDR3 has 12 residues. Trimming removed 5 bases from V and 2 bases from J, with 9 bases in between. Per the germline V gene, CDR1 is DFQATT and CDR2 is SNEGSKA (reference sequence). The CDR3 bases are TGCAGTGCTGACGGACGGCAAGAGACCCAGTACTTA. Protein: CSADGRQETQYL.

This clonotype was found many times. The chain recombines TRBV19 with TRBJ1-5; D might be TRBD1 (6 bases). V was shortened by 6 bases and J by 3 bases, with 18 bases between the two germline ends. Germline-derived CDR1 and CDR2 are LNHDA and SQIVND (reference sequence). There are 16 residues in the CDR3. In DNA form, the CDR3 reads TGTGCCAGTAGAAACAGTCCAGGGGCTAACAATCAGCCCCAGCATTTT. It encodes CASRNSPGANNQPQHF.

About this clonotype: A read error may produce the germline difference seen at one junction end. The chain carries TRBV10-3 and TRBJ1-3, with 10 bases lining up with TRBD1. Germline V CDR1 and CDR2: ENHRY, SYGVKD. The length of the CDR3 is 18 residues. CDR3 DNA: TGTGCCAGCAGTCCCGGACAGGGGGGACGAAGCTCTGGAAACACCATATATTTT. Protein: CASSPGQGGRSSGNTIYF.

V and J are TRBV12-3 or TRBV12-4 and TRBJ1-2; a weak D match, TRBD1 (6 bases). This CDR3 contains 12 residues. Trimming took off 5 bases at V and 7 bases at J, with 11 bases between the two ends. The CDR3: CASSPGAGGYTF. In nucleotides, the CDR3 is TGTGCCAGCAGTCCGGGGGCTGGTGGCTACACCTTC.

This clonotype was counted once. Possible read error: a much larger clone is one base away. The CDR3 nucleotides are TGCGCCAGCAGTGAGTCTCGGTTCATGAACACTGGAGCTTTCTTT. This sequence encodes CASSESRFMNTGAFF. The chain couples TRBV10-2 to TRBJ1-1; D unclear. CDR1 is WSHSY and CDR2 is SAAADI in the germline V gene. This CDR3 comprises 15 residues.

This clonotype was recorded many times. The rearrangement joins TRBV20-1 to TRBJ1-5; a possible D gene is TRBD1 (5 bases). V lost 5 bases to trimming and J lost 2 bases, with 13 bases between them. The CDR3 totals 14 residues. Germline CDR1 reads DFQATT; CDR2 reads SNEGSKA (reference sequence). DNA for the CDR3: TGCAGTGCTGGGACGGGAGGCGGCAATCAGCCCCAGCATTTT. Protein sequence: CSAGTGGGNQPQHF.

This clonotype was seen only a few times. This rearrangement joins TRBV7-2 to TRBJ2-5; D gene ambiguous. Trimming took off 11 bases at V and 6 bases at J, with 10 bases between the two ends. Germline lookup yields CDR1 SGHTA and CDR2 FQGNSA. CDR3 length equals 10 residues. CDR3 DNA: TGTGCCTGGAGTGGGCAGACCCAGTACTTC. Translating gives CAWSGQTQYF.

The chain recombines TRBV7-9 with TRBJ1-2; a possible D gene is TRBD1 (5 bases). The CDR3 contains 13 residues. Germline loops: CDR1 SEHNR, CDR2 FQNEAQ (reference sequence). The ends were cut back, 2 bases at V and 7 bases at J, with 11 bases in the middle. The CDR3 protein is CASSLSNRGGYTF. The CDR3 bases are TGTGCCAGCAGCTTATCTAATAGGGGTGGCTACACCTTC.

In its sample, this clonotype was seen a few times. The V gene is TRBV12-3 or TRBV12-4, the J gene TRBJ1-1; the D gene is possibly TRBD1 (6 bases). V was shortened by 4 bases and J by 7 bases, with 19 bases between the two germline ends. This CDR3 contains 15 residues. In nucleotides, the CDR3 is TGTGCCAGCAGTTGGGGGGGGGCTACAGGCCGTGAAGCTTTCTTT. It specifies CASSWGGATGREAFF.

The chain recombines TRBV24-1 with TRBJ1-5; D ambiguous. The CDR3 consists of 11 residues. From germline, CDR1 is KGHDR and CDR2 SFDVKD. Trimming removed 7 bases at V and 6 bases at J, with 6 bases between. CDR3 bases: TGTGCCACCAGGGACGGTCAGCCCCAGCATTTT. Translating it yields CATRDGQPQHF.

This clonotype was seen ten or more times. V usage is TRBV2 and J usage is TRBJ2-2; D call uncertain. V was shortened by 2 bases and J by 0 bases, with 4 bases between the two germline ends. The CDR3 has 14 amino acids. Germline V gene lookup returns CDR1 SNHLY and CDR2 FYNNEI. The CDR3: CASSERPNTGELFF. Here the CDR3 DNA reads TGTGCCAGCAGTGAAAGACCGAACACCGGGGAGCTGTTTTTT. The whole variable domain, remainder taken from reference TRBV2 and TRBJ2-2, is EPEVTQTPSHQVTQMGQEVILRCVPISNHLYFYWYRQILGQKVEFLVSFYNNEISEKSEIFDDQFSVERPDGSNFTLKIRSTKLEDSAMYFCASSERPNTGELFFGEGSRLTVL.

This clonotype has a single count. The chain couples TRBV12-5 to TRBJ1-3; 11 bases match TRBD1. Trimming removed 2 bases from V and 5 bases from J; junction bases left unmatched: 8. The CDR3 is made up of 17 amino acids. Germline CDR1 and CDR2: LGHNT and FRNRAP. The CDR3 sequence is CASGLRPGQGVRNTIYF. The CDR3 DNA is TGTGCTAGTGGTTTGAGGCCGGGACAGGGGGTGCGAAACACCATATATTTT. Full variable domain (outside the CDR3, taken from reference TRBV12-5 and TRBJ1-3): DARVTQTPRHKVTEMGQEVTMRCQPILGHNTVFWYRQTMMQGLELLAYFRNRAPLDDSGMPKDRFSAEMPDATLATLKIQPSEPRDSAVYFCASGLRPGQGVRNTIYFGEGSWLTVV.

The V call is TRBV29-1, the J call TRBJ2-3; a possible D gene is TRBD1 (6 bases). V lost 7 bases, J lost 3 bases, and 20 bases lay in between. Germline V gene data show CDR1 as SQVTM and CDR2 as ANQGSEA. The CDR3 runs to 15 residues. CDR3 sequence (DNA): TGCAGCGCCATACACATCAGGGGAAAGACAGATACGCAGTATTTT. Protein: CSAIHIRGKTDTQYF.

This clonotype has just one count. The chain links TRBV7-9 to TRBJ2-7, with 10 positions matching TRBD2. V lost 5 bases and J lost 6; bases outside the gene matches: 4. There are 13 residues in the CDR3. The germline V gene has CDR1 SEHNR and CDR2 FQNEAQ (reference sequence). The DNA for the CDR3 is TGTGCCAGCAGCCCTAGCGGGGGCGGCGAGCAGTACTTC. This gives the protein CASSPSGGGEQYF.

This clonotype was observed a handful of times. The rearrangement links TRBV2 to TRBJ1-3; tentatively, D is TRBD1 (6 bases). Trimming removed 6 bases from V and 1 base from J, with 22 bases in between. The germline CDR1 and CDR2 sequences are SNHLY and FYNNEI. The CDR3 has 18 amino acids. The CDR3 is CASSLPGTPLSSGNTIYF. CDR3 nucleotides: TGTGCCAGCAGCCTCCCCGGGACACCCCTTTCTTCTGGAAACACCATATATTTT.

Note on this clonotype: The junction does not match germline at one end; this may be a read error. The chain carries TRBV19 and TRBJ1-4; D not resolved. Germline V gives CDR1 LNHDA, CDR2 SQIVND (reference sequence). This CDR3 has 12 residues. In nucleotides, the CDR3 is TGTGCCAGTGGGGAATCAAATGGAAAACTGTTTTTT. The encoded protein is CASGESNGKLFF.

The chain uses TRBV2 and TRBJ2-7; no definite D call. The V gene lost 5 bases and the J gene lost 8 bases, with 13 bases spanning the gap. Germline V CDR1 and CDR2: SNHLY, FYNNEI. This CDR3 is built from 12 residues. In DNA, the CDR3 is TGTGCCAGCAGTCCCGGACCGTCCCAGCAGTACTTC. Translated, it gives CASSPGPSQQYF.

In its sample, this clonotype was seen once. The chain carries TRBV19 and TRBJ2-2, with TRBD2 matching over 12 bases. Trimming took 4 bases from V and 3 from J; bases not matched to a gene: 6. This CDR3 spans 17 amino acids. The germline V gene encodes CDR1 LNHDA and CDR2 SQIVND (reference sequence). The CDR3 DNA reads TGTGCCAGTAGTAACCCTAGCGGGGGGGCCGACACCGGGGAGCTGTTTTTT. It translates to CASSNPSGGADTGELFF. Full variable domain (rest looked up from reference TRBV19 and TRBJ2-2): DGGITQSPKYLFRKEGQNVTLSCEQNLNHDAMYWYRQDPGQGLRLIYYSQIVNDFQKGDIAEGYSVSREKKESFPLTVTSAQKNPTAFYLCASSNPSGGADTGELFFGEGSRLTVL.